One and the same sample provided the 2 T cell receptor beta chains below, sequenced in a study of cytomegalovirus exposure and HLA in healthy donors. Primers for the PCR totalled 60 Vbeta and 13 Jbeta. Profiled with immunoSEQ multiplex PCR; TCRdb holds only in-frame clones, not every one. Here the sample spans roughly 130,000 clones, around 83% being singletons. The sample taken for sequencing was PBMCs. These receptors came from a human donor in good health.

The rearrangement uses TRBV5-1 and TRBJ2-3; TRBD2 agrees at 7 bases. CDR3 length: 15 amino acids. V gave up 4 bases and J gave up 5 bases; unmatched junction bases: 10. Germline lookup yields CDR1 SGHRS and CDR2 YFSETQ. The CDR3 loop is CASSTRVGGKDTQYF. CDR3 nucleotides: TGCGCCAGCAGCACCCGTGTGGGAGGGAAAGATACGCAGTATTTT.

Concerning this clone: One junction end disagrees with the germline gene, perhaps due to a read error. The chain carries TRBV5-1 and TRBJ2-7; D perhaps matches TRBD1 (6 bases). The CDR3 contains 13 residues. Germline loops: CDR1 SGHRS, CDR2 YFSETQ. The CDR3 spells CASSVTSGTQIDF. In DNA, the CDR3 is TGCGCCAGCAGCGTGACCTCCGGGACACAGATCGACTTC.